This entry concerns a single TCR beta chain. The antigen is not known. These data are taken from a study of shared clonotypes between healthy human individuals. Points from the study as a whole: When naive CD4 clonotypes were compared across a few donors, roughly 4.9% were shared. It was only blood that was sampled, and tissue repertoires likely differ.

Memory CD4+ cells were the fraction left after CD45RA+ naive selection. V shed 7 bases and J shed 10 bases, with 16 bases lying between them. Per germline, CDR1 MNHEY and CDR2 SVGAGI. The CDR3 spans 12 residues. In the original workflow: For the immunoSEQ data, sequences were junction-only without quality scores, so filtering differed. Here immunoSEQ multiplex PCR was the method, and the copy in TCRdb shows in-frame clones only, minus some. The DNA was the basis for D and trimming; V, J and clone size are from that table. Altogether more than 2 million clones are present, 90% to 95% being singletons, with the ten largest covering 0.1% to 0.15%.

This chain joins TRBV6-5 and TRBJ1-1; D may be TRBD1 (5 bases). The receptor's source is a man aged 18 to 30 in good health. What was sequenced was naive CD4+ T cells sorted from blood. The sample's subset: CD45RA+ positively selected. This chain's CDR3 is CASNDRGLRAFF. Written as DNA, the CDR3 is TGTGCCAGCAACGACAGAGGCCTGAGAGCTTTCTTT.